These T cell receptor beta chains were read from a single sample in a study of T cell responses to AZD1222 COVID-19 vaccine. The protocol was immunoSEQ multiplex PCR, while the TCRdb copy is restricted to in-frame clones and leaves out a portion. The repertoire holds more than 110,000 clones, with roughly 85% as singletons. The sample was peripheral blood, taken on day 0 of AZD1222 vaccination. These receptors came from an adult in good health. Both conserved end residues are part of each CDR3. The order of the fields is D gene, J gene, clone size, CDR3 length, V gene, CDR3 protein, CDR3 DNA. A D gene is named only where the DNA matches it firmly. Expanded clones get a size class; other rows say once, few or many, or leave the size out.

D: NA
J: TRBJ2-5
size: NA
length: 14
V: TRBV5-1
CDR3: CASSQNTALETQYF
DNA: TGCGCCAGCAGCCAAAACACAGCTTTAGAGACCCAGTACTTC

D: NA
J: TRBJ2-5
size: NA
length: 12
V: TRBV30
CDR3: CASAGSTETQYF
DNA: TGTGCCAGCGCGGGGTCGACGGAGACCCAGTACTTC

D: NA
J: TRBJ1-1
size: NA
length: 13
V: TRBV5-1
CDR3: CASSGSVNTEAFF
DNA: TGCGCCAGCAGCGGATCAGTGAACACTGAAGCTTTCTTT

D: TRBD2
J: TRBJ2-1
size: NA
length: 14
V: TRBV30
CDR3: CAWRGPSGYNEQFF
DNA: TGTGCCTGGAGGGGGCCTAGCGGATACAATGAGCAGTTCTTC

D: TRBD2
J: TRBJ2-5
size: NA
length: 14
V: TRBV9
CDR3: CASSSDNSGDTQYF
DNA: TGTGCCAGCAGCTCGGACAATAGCGGGGATACCCAGTACTTC

D: NA
J: TRBJ2-7
size: NA
length: 18
V: TRBV4-1
CDR3: CASSQERTAGTRAYEQYF
DNA: TGCGCCAGCAGCCAAGAAAGGACGGCAGGCACCCGGGCCTACGAGCAGTACTTC

D: NA
J: TRBJ2-7
size: NA
length: 14
V: TRBV5-8
CDR3: CASRGGPSSYEQYF
DNA: TGTGCCAGCAGAGGGGGACCAAGCTCCTACGAGCAGTACTTC

D: NA
J: TRBJ1-1
size: NA
length: 11
V: TRBV30
CDR3: CAWNLNTEAFF
DNA: TGTGCCTGGAACTTGAACACTGAAGCTTTCTTT

D: TRBD1
J: TRBJ2-1
size: few
length: 15
V: TRBV27
CDR3: CASSPWTGGRGEQFF
DNA: TGTGCCAGCAGTCCCTGGACAGGGGGCAGAGGTGAGCAGTTCTTC

D: NA
J: TRBJ1-1
size: NA
length: 14
V: TRBV2
CDR3: CASSDADPNTEAFF
DNA: TGTGCCAGCAGTGACGCAGACCCGAACACTGAAGCTTTCTTT

D: NA
J: TRBJ1-4
size: NA
length: 16
V: TRBV7-8
CDR3: CASSLGQGGWDEKLFF
DNA: TGTGCCAGCAGCTTAGGGCAGGGAGGTTGGGATGAAAAACTGTTTTTT

D: NA
J: TRBJ2-1
size: NA
length: 13
V: TRBV3-1/TRBV3-2
CDR3: CASSQELAREQFF
DNA: TGTGCCAGCAGCCAAGAGCTAGCAAGGGAGCAGTTCTTC

D: TRBD1
J: TRBJ2-5
size: NA
length: 15
V: TRBV5-1
CDR3: CASSPQGNNEETQYF
DNA: TGCGCCAGCAGCCCACAGGGGAACAATGAGGAGACCCAGTACTTC

D: NA
J: TRBJ2-1
size: NA
length: 13
V: TRBV12-3/TRBV12-4
CDR3: CASSPPLGAEQFF
DNA: TGTGCCAGCAGCCCGCCCCTCGGAGCGGAGCAGTTCTTC

D: NA
J: TRBJ2-3
size: NA
length: 15
V: TRBV28
CDR3: CASSSLGGGTDTQYF
DNA: TGTGCCAGCAGTTCCTTAGGGGGAGGCACAGATACGCAGTATTTT

D: NA
J: TRBJ1-2
size: NA
length: 12
V: TRBV6-6
CDR3: CASTGGEGIYTF
DNA: TGTGCCAGCACGGGAGGGGAGGGGATCTACACCTTC

D: NA
J: TRBJ2-3
size: NA
length: 14
V: TRBV7-6
CDR3: CASSLGQSTDTQYF
DNA: TGTGCCAGCAGCTTAGGACAGAGCACAGATACGCAGTATTTT

D: NA
J: TRBJ1-6
size: NA
length: 13
V: TRBV10-1
CDR3: CASSESGNSPLHF
DNA: TGCGCCAGCAGTGAGTCTGGAAATTCACCCCTCCACTTT

D: NA
J: TRBJ1-2
size: NA
length: 14
V: TRBV4-2
CDR3: CASSLKGANYGYTF
DNA: TGTGCCAGCAGCCTAAAGGGAGCTAACTATGGCTACACCTTC

D: NA
J: TRBJ2-6
size: NA
length: 16
V: TRBV9
CDR3: CASSLGRNSGANVLTF
DNA: TGTGCCAGCAGCCTTGGCCGAAACTCTGGGGCCAACGTCCTGACTTTC

D: NA
J: TRBJ1-5
size: NA
length: 15
V: TRBV28
CDR3: CASSQRGDSNQPQHF
DNA: TGTGCCAGCAGCCAAAGGGGGGATAGCAATCAGCCCCAGCATTTT

D: NA
J: TRBJ1-4
size: NA
length: 14
V: TRBV4-2
CDR3: CASSPQQGDEKLFF
DNA: TGTGCCAGCAGCCCTCAACAGGGAGATGAAAAACTGTTTTTT

D: NA
J: TRBJ2-7
size: few
length: 14
V: TRBV5-4
CDR3: CASSPRTEPYEQYF
DNA: TGTGCCAGCAGCCCCCGGACGGAACCCTACGAGCAGTACTTC

D: NA
J: TRBJ1-5
size: once
length: 12
V: TRBV28
CDR3: CFWGQGNQPQHF
DNA: TGTTTTTGGGGGCAGGGCAATCAGCCCCAGCATTTT

D: TRBD2
J: TRBJ2-7
size: NA
length: 17
V: TRBV28
CDR3: CASSLLRGGGLAYEQYF
DNA: TGTGCCAGCAGTTTATTAAGGGGAGGGGGACTAGCTTACGAGCAGTACTTC

D: NA
J: TRBJ1-6
size: few
length: 15
V: TRBV28
CDR3: CASSPPGQMGSPLHF
DNA: TGTGCCAGCAGTCCCCCCGGACAGATGGGGTCACCCCTCCACTTT

D: TRBD1
J: TRBJ2-7
size: NA
length: 15
V: TRBV11-2
CDR3: CASSPGTGGAYEQYF
DNA: TGTGCCAGCAGCCCAGGGACAGGGGGGGCCTACGAGCAGTACTTC

D: NA
J: TRBJ2-1
size: NA
length: 13
V: TRBV5-1
CDR3: CASSLSPYNEQFF
DNA: TGCGCCAGCAGCTTGTCTCCCTACAATGAGCAGTTCTTC

D: NA
J: TRBJ1-2
size: NA
length: 12
V: TRBV7-9
CDR3: CASSAYNYGYTF
DNA: TGTGCCAGCAGCGCCTACAACTATGGCTACACCTTC

D: NA
J: TRBJ1-2
size: NA
length: 13
V: TRBV6-5
CDR3: CASSYRASYGYTF
DNA: TGTGCCAGCAGTTACCGGGCCAGCTATGGCTACACCTTC

D: NA
J: TRBJ1-5
size: NA
length: 17
V: TRBV19
CDR3: CASSIFLPLGVDQPQHF
DNA: TGTGCCAGTAGTATTTTCCTTCCTCTAGGGGTCGATCAGCCCCAGCATTTT

D: NA
J: TRBJ1-2
size: NA
length: 12
V: TRBV19
CDR3: CASRYGFYGYTF
DNA: TGTGCCAGTCGGTACGGATTCTATGGCTACACCTTC

D: NA
J: TRBJ2-5
size: NA
length: 14
V: TRBV6-6
CDR3: CASSYSSVQETQYF
DNA: TGTGCCAGCAGTTACTCGTCGGTCCAAGAGACCCAGTACTTC

D: TRBD1
J: TRBJ1-5
size: NA
length: 15
V: TRBV30
CDR3: CAWSLNRGNPQPQHF
DNA: TGTGCCTGGAGTTTAAACAGGGGCAACCCTCAGCCCCAGCATTTT

D: TRBD1
J: TRBJ2-2
size: NA
length: 17
V: TRBV19
CDR3: CASSFSRGHADTGELFF
DNA: TGTGCCAGTAGTTTTTCCAGGGGGCACGCGGACACCGGGGAGCTGTTTTTT

D: NA
J: TRBJ1-1
size: once
length: 13
V: TRBV2
CDR3: CASSAREGTIAFF
DNA: TGTGCCAGCAGTGCAAGGGAGGGGACTATTGCTTTCTTT

D: TRBD2
J: TRBJ2-7
size: NA
length: 13
V: TRBV5-1
CDR3: CASRTGTINEQYF
DNA: TGCGCCAGCAGAACCGGGACTATAAACGAGCAGTACTTC

D: NA
J: TRBJ2-1
size: once
length: 14
V: TRBV3-1/TRBV3-2
CDR3: CASSGYLPYNEQFF
DNA: TGTGCCAGCAGCGGGTATCTACCCTACAATGAGCAGTTCTTC

D: NA
J: TRBJ1-4
size: NA
length: 16
V: TRBV5-4
CDR3: CASSLAGQTGNEKLFF
DNA: TGTGCCAGCAGCTTGGCCGGACAGACGGGCAATGAAAAACTGTTTTTT

D: NA
J: TRBJ2-2
size: NA
length: 12
V: TRBV19
CDR3: CASNPQVGELFF
DNA: TGTGCCAGTAACCCACAGGTGGGGGAGCTGTTTTTT

D: NA
J: TRBJ1-1
size: NA
length: 14
V: TRBV27
CDR3: CASSWRGLNTEAFF
DNA: TGTGCCAGCAGCTGGAGGGGGTTGAACACTGAAGCTTTCTTT

D: TRBD2
J: TRBJ2-1
size: few
length: 16
V: TRBV7-2
CDR3: CASSLAGTSGTWEQFF
DNA: TGTGCCAGCAGCTTAGCAGGGACTAGCGGGACTTGGGAGCAGTTCTTC

D: NA
J: TRBJ2-2
size: NA
length: 17
V: TRBV5-6
CDR3: CASSPQGQGLGTGELFF
DNA: TGTGCCAGCAGCCCCCAAGGGCAGGGATTGGGCACCGGGGAGCTGTTTTTT

D: NA
J: TRBJ1-2
size: few
length: 13
V: TRBV5-4
CDR3: CASSPAGGYGYTF
DNA: TGTGCCAGCAGCCCGGCTGGGGGCTATGGCTACACCTTC

D: NA
J: TRBJ2-7
size: few
length: 13
V: TRBV6-5
CDR3: CASSYAVHYEQYF
DNA: TGTGCCAGCAGTTATGCGGTTCACTACGAGCAGTACTTC

D: NA
J: TRBJ1-1
size: once
length: 12
V: TRBV11-2
CDR3: CASSLDGYEAFF
DNA: TGTGCCAGCAGCTTAGATGGCTATGAAGCTTTCTTT

D: NA
J: TRBJ1-1
size: NA
length: 13
V: TRBV7-9
CDR3: CASSLQGDTEAFF
DNA: TGTGCCAGCAGTCTACAGGGAGACACTGAAGCTTTCTTT

D: TRBD1
J: TRBJ1-6
size: once
length: 16
V: TRBV3-1/TRBV3-2
CDR3: CASSQPAGTGDSPLHF
DNA: TGTGCCAGCAGCCAACCAGCTGGGACAGGGGACTCACCCCTCCACTTT